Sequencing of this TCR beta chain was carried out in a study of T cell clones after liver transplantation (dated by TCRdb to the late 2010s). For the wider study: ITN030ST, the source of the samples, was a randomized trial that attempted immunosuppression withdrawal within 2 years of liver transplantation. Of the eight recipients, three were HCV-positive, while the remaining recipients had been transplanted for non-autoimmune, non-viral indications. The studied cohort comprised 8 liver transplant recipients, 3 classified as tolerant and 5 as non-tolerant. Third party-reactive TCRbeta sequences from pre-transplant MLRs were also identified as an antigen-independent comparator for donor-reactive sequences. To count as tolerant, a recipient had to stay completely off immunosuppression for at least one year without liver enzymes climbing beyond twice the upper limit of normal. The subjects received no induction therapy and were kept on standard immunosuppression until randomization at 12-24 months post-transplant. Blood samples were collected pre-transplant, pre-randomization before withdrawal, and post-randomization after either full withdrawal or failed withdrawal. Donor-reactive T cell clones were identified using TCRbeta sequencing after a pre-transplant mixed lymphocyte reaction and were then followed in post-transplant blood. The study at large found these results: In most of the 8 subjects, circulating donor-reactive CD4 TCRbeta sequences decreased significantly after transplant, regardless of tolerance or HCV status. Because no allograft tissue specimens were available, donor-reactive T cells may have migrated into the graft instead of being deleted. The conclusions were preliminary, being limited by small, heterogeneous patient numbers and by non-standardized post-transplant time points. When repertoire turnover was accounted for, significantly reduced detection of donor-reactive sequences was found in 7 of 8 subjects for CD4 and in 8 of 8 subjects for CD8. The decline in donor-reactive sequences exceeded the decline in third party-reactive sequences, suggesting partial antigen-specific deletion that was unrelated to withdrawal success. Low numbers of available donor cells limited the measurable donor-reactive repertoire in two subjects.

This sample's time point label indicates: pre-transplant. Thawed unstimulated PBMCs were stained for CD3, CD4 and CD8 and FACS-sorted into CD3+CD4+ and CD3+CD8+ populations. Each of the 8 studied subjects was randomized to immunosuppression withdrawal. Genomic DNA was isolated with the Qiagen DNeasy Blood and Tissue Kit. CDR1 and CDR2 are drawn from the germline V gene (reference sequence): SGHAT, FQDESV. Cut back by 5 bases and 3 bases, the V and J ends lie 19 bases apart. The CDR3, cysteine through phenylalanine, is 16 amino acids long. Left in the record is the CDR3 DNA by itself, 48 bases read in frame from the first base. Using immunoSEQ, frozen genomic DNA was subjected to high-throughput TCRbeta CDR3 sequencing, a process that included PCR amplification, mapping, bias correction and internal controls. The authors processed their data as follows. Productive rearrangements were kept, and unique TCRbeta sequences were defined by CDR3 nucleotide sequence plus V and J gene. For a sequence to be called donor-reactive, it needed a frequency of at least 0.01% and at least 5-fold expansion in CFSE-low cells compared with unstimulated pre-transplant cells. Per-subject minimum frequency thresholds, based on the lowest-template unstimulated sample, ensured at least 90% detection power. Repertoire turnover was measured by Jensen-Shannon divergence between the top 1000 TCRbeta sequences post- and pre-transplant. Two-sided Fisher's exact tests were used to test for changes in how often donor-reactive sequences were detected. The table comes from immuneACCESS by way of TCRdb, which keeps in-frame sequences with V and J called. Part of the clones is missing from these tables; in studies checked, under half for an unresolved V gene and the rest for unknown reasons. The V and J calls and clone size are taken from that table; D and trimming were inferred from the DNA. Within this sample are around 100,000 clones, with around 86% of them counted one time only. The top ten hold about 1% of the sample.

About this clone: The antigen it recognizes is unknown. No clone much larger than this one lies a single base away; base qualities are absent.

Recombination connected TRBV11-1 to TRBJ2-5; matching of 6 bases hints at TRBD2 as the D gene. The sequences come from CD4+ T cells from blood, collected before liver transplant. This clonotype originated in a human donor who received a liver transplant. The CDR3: CASSPRGKSREETQYF. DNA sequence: TGTGCCAGCAGCCCCCGGGGGAAAAGTCGTGAAGAGACCCAGTACTTC.